This TCR beta chain was captured by sequencing in a study of blood T cells in healthy people across ages. This clonotype was observed many times. The antigen is unknown. Primed by a sample-barcoded 5' primer and a J-beta primer mix, a second PCR proceeded for 7 to 11 cycles. TCRdb reanalysed the 5' RACE reads using MiXCR and keeps one entry per CDR3 protein. This sample has about 1 million distinct CDR3 sequences, with under 55% found just once. Trimming removed 4 bases from V and 0 bases from J, with 7 bases in between. Germline V CDR1 and CDR2: SQVTM, ANQGSEA. The CDR3 totals 12 residues. Each donor had about 10 milliliters of peripheral blood drawn. Study-level findings and limits: When set beside aged donors, long-lived donors presented more naive CD4+ cells and higher diversity. With age, beta diversity per million T cells declined roughly linearly, significantly by 30 to 40. The CMV status of each donor remained undetermined, and this could have confounded shifts in expanded clonotypes.

The sample taken for sequencing was blood. The TCR was taken from a woman aged 55 to 70 in good health. The chain carries TRBV29-1 and TRBJ2-7, with no clear D. CDR3 residues: CSVGLSSYEQYF. The CDR3 DNA sequence: TGCAGCGTTGGTCTGAGCTCCTACGAGCAGTACTTC.